Presented here are 13 T cell receptor beta chains from one specimen sequenced in a study of a mutant IDH1 vaccine in newly diagnosed glioma. Time point defined: week 47, end of study. Doses comprised 300 ug of mutant IDH1 20-mer peptide each, plus topical imiquimod. Their recognized antigens are unknown. Clones were read by immunoSEQ multiplex PCR, and TCRdb kept only the in-frame ones, dropping some. The data show about 56,000 clones, roughly 80% seen once. The sequencing here drew on PBMCs, taken from a glioma patient whose treatment included an IDH1 peptide vaccine. These receptors all stem from a woman between 50 and 59 years old with glioma.

The CDR3, as DNA: TGTGCCAGCAGCTTAGCGGGACAGTTTGAAGCTTTCTTT. Amino acid sequence: CASSLAGQFEAFF. The genes are TRBV7-2 and TRBJ1-1; 7 nucleotides line up with TRBD1. V was clipped by 0 bases and J by 7 bases; unmatched bases: 2. In germline, CDR1 is SGHTA, CDR2 FQGNSA. This CDR3 has 13 amino acids.

The rearrangement links TRBV6-1 to TRBJ2-7; TRBD1 might be the D (6 bases). Between the trimmed V and J ends, which lost 2 bases and 5 bases, there was a span of 10 bases. Germline V gene lookup returns CDR1 MNHNS and CDR2 SASEGT. The CDR3 consists of 13 residues. CDR3: CASSERGIHEQYF. CDR3 sequence (DNA): TGTGCCAGCAGTGAAAGGGGGATCCACGAGCAGTACTTC.

The chain has TRBV29-1 and TRBJ1-2, with 8 bases lining up with TRBD1. V lost 4 bases and J lost 7; bases outside the gene matches: 8. Germline CDR1 reads SQVTM; CDR2 reads ANQGSEA. The CDR3 covers 13 residues. The CDR3 nucleotides read TGCAGCGTTGCTAAACAGGGGGGTAGTGGCTACACCTTC. This sequence encodes CSVAKQGGSGYTF.

This chain uses TRBV5-6 with TRBJ2-5; unclear D gene. The germline V gene has CDR1 SGHDT and CDR2 YYEEEE. The CDR3 runs to 13 residues. The ends were cut back, 4 bases at V and 1 base at J, with 8 bases in the middle. CDR3 loop: CASSIILQETQYF. The CDR3 coding sequence is TGTGCCAGCAGCATAATCCTCCAAGAGACCCAGTACTTC.

This chain joins TRBV10-1 and TRBJ2-5; a weak D match, TRBD2 (6 bases). The CDR3 has 16 amino acids. The germline V and J ends were trimmed by 0 bases and 3 bases, with 14 bases remaining between them. Per the germline V gene, CDR1 is WNHNN and CDR2 is SYGVQD (reference sequence). The CDR3 loop is CASSESVKLAEETQYF. CDR3 coding DNA: TGCGCCAGCAGTGAGTCGGTGAAACTAGCAGAAGAGACCCAGTACTTC.

The rearrangement uses TRBV30 and TRBJ2-7, with TRBD2 matching 7 bases. The ends lost 6 bases at V and 3 bases at J; junction bases unmatched: 5. This CDR3 is 12 amino acids long. In germline, CDR1 is GTSNPN, CDR2 SVGIG (reference sequence). In DNA, the CDR3 is TGTGCCTGTAATTTAGCGGGCTACGAGCAGTACTTC. Translation: CACNLAGYEQYF.

This clone has more than one count but fewer than ten. This chain links TRBV9 with TRBJ1-1; D remains unclear. Per the germline V gene, CDR1 is SGDLS and CDR2 is YYNGEE. V lost 0 bases, J lost 6 bases, and 9 bases lay in between. The CDR3 runs to 13 residues. The CDR3 region has the DNA TGTGCCAGCAGCGTAGTGGGGTTCCCTGAAGCTTTCTTT. Its translation is CASSVVGFPEAFF.

The chain uses TRBV7-2 and TRBJ1-5; no clear D gene. Germline values: CDR1 SGHTA, CDR2 FQGNSA. V lost 5 bases to trimming and J lost 0 bases, with 5 bases between them. The CDR3 extends over 13 amino acids. The CDR3 is CASSTYSNQPQHF. The CDR3 nucleotides read TGTGCCAGCAGCACATATAGCAATCAGCCCCAGCATTTT.

The chain has TRBV27 and TRBJ1-1; D may be TRBD1 (6 bases). Germline CDR1 reads MNHEY; CDR2 reads SMNVEV (reference sequence). Trimming shortened V by 5 bases and J by 9 bases, and 19 bases separated the two germline ends. The CDR3 has 14 amino acids. The CDR3 nucleotides are TGTGCCAGCAGTGTGCTTGGGGGGCTATTACAAGCTTTCTTT. As protein: CASSVLGGLLQAFF.

The chain recombines TRBV14 with TRBJ2-3, with 7 nucleotides matching TRBD1. J was trimmed by 4 bases and V by 1 base; bases with no gene match: 5. Germline V gives CDR1 SGHDN, CDR2 FVKESK. The CDR3 runs 15 residues. The CDR3 protein is CASSQGQGGPDTQYF. In nucleotides, the CDR3 is TGTGCCAGCAGCCAAGGACAGGGTGGACCAGATACGCAGTATTTT.

This clone was recorded once. The V gene is TRBV6-1, the J gene TRBJ1-1, with 8 bases identical to TRBD1. J lost 4 bases, V lost 4 bases, and 14 bases had no gene match. Germline V gene lookup returns CDR1 MNHNS and CDR2 SASEGT. This CDR3 spans 17 amino acids. The CDR3 loop is CASSALQGELVGTEAFF. For the CDR3, the DNA is TGTGCCAGCAGTGCCTTACAGGGGGAGCTCGTGGGCACTGAAGCTTTCTTT.

The V and J genes are TRBV6-6 and TRBJ1-3, with a possible D match to TRBD1 (6 bases). The CDR3 totals 15 residues. Trimming pared 6 bases from V and 3 bases from J, leaving 15 bases between. Germline CDR1 reads MNHNY; CDR2 reads SVGAGI (reference sequence). CDR3 loop: CASSPEGGSGNTIYF. Written as DNA, the CDR3 is TGTGCCAGCAGCCCCGAAGGGGGAAGTGGAAACACCATATATTTT.

The chain recombines TRBV10-1 with TRBJ2-5; TRBD1 might be the D (6 bases). The length of the CDR3 is 15 residues. Between the trimmed V and J ends, which lost 9 bases and 1 base, there was a span of 18 bases. The germline V gene has CDR1 WNHNN and CDR2 SYGVQD (reference sequence). CDR3 sequence reads: CARLTRLGAQETQYF. The CDR3 DNA reads TGCGCCAGACTAACCCGGTTGGGGGCCCAAGAGACCCAGTACTTC.